The 6 T cell receptor beta chains presented below share a single source sample, sequenced in a study of blood T cells in healthy people across ages. Sample-barcoded 5' priming and a J-beta primer mix drove a second PCR of roughly 7 to 11 cycles. TCRdb called the 5' RACE reads again in MiXCR, with one record for every CDR3 protein. The sample includes approximately 320,000 distinct CDR3 sequences, about 25% seen only once; the top ten take approximately 28%. The sequencing sample was made of blood. The receptor source for this set is an older woman in good health.

This clonotype was detected only a few times. This chain uses TRBV12-3 or TRBV12-4 with TRBJ1-1, with D perhaps TRBD1 (5 bases). Trimming stripped 5 bases from V and 10 bases from J, with 14 bases between. The length of the CDR3 is 12 residues. The CDR3 loop reads CASSLMGRGAFF. The CDR3 DNA sequence: TGTGCCAGCAGTCTTATGGGGAGGGGAGCTTTCTTT.

This clonotype showed up many times. The chain has TRBV7-6 and TRBJ2-1; D gene ambiguous. The CDR3 has 13 amino acids. V was shortened by 3 bases and J by 5 bases, with 8 bases between the two germline ends. CDR1 and CDR2 from the germline V gene are SGHVS and FNYEAQ. In nucleotides, the CDR3 is TGTGCCAGCAGCTTTGTTGTAGACAATGAGCAGTTCTTC. This encodes CASSFVVDNEQFF.

This clonotype has only a few counts. The rearrangement uses TRBV6-5 and TRBJ1-1; tentatively, D is TRBD1 (6 bases). V gave up 2 bases and J gave up 6 bases, with 13 bases separating them. Germline V gives CDR1 MNHEY, CDR2 SVGAGI. The CDR3 covers 14 residues. The CDR3 region has the DNA TGTGCCAGCAGTTACGGCTCAGGGGTCGCTGAAGCTTTCTTT. Protein: CASSYGSGVAEAFF.

At least ten counts were recorded for this clonotype. The chain uses TRBV5-1 and TRBJ2-5, with D tentatively TRBD1 (5 bases). This CDR3 spans 14 amino acids. Germline CDR1 reads SGHRS; CDR2 reads YFSETQ. Trimming removed 2 bases from V and 1 base from J, with 9 bases in between. Written as DNA, the CDR3 is TGCGCCAGCAGCTTTGTAAGGGGCCAAGAGACCCAGTACTTC. Its protein product is CASSFVRGQETQYF.

This clonotype was picked up a small number of times. The rearrangement joins TRBV7-2 to TRBJ2-1; no definite D call. The V end was cut by 0 bases, the J end by 2 bases, with 14 bases between. Germline CDR1 SGHTA, CDR2 FQGNSA. The CDR3 has 17 residues. DNA for the CDR3: TGTGCCAGCAGCTTAGCGCTCGGCTATAAGCCCTACAATGAGCAGTTCTTC. This encodes CASSLALGYKPYNEQFF. Drawing the rest from reference TRBV7-2 and TRBJ2-1, the complete variable domain is GAGVSQSPSNKVTEKGKDVELRCDPISGHTALYWYRQSLGQGLEFLIYFQGNSAPDKSGLPSDRFSAERTGGSVSTLTIQRTQQEDSAVYLCASSLALGYKPYNEQFFGPGTRLTVL.

The gene calls are TRBV20-1 and TRBJ2-3; 11 nucleotides match TRBD2. V trimming: 6 bases; J trimming: 5 bases; junction bases outside the gene matches: 10. CDR1 is DFQATT, CDR2 SNEGSKA, per germline (reference sequence). The length of the CDR3 is 15 residues. The CDR3 DNA reads TGCAGTGCAACAAAGACTAGCGGGACCCAAGATACGCAGTATTTT. Protein sequence: CSATKTSGTQDTQYF.